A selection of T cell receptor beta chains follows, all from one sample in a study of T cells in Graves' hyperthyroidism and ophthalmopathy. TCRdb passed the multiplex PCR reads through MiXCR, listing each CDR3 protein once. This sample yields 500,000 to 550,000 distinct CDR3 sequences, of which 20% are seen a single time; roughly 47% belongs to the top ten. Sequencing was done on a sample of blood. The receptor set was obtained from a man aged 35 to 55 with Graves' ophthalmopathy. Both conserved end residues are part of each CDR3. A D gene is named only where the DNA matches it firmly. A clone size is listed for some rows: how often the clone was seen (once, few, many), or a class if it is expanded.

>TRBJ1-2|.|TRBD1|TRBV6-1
TGTGCCAGCAGGCCGGGACAGGGAGTGGAGGGCTACACCTTC
CASRPGQGVEGYTF
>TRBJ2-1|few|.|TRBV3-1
TGTGCCAGCGGGCGGGACCACTCCTACAATGAGCAGTTCTTC
CASGRDHSYNEQFF
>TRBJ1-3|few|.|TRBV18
TGTGCCAGCTCACAGGACAACTCTGGAAACACCATATATTTT
CASSQDNSGNTIYF
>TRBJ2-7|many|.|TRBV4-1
TGCGCCAGCAGCCAAGGGGGTCTCAGCTCCTACGAGCAGTACTTC
CASSQGGLSSYEQYF
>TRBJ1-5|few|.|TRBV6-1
TGTGCCAGCAGTGGACGGAGCAATCAGCCCCAGCATTTT
CASSGRSNQPQHF
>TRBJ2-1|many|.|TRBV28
TGTGCCAGCACCGTGGGGGGAGTCGTACACTACAATGAGCAGTTCTTC
CASTVGGVVHYNEQFF
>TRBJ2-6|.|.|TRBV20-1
TGCAGTGTAAAAGGGAGCCCTGGGGCCAACGTCCTGACTTTC
CSVKGSPGANVLTF
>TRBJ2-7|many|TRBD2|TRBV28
TGTGCCAGCAGCACTAGCGGGTTGAGCTCCTACGAGCAGTACTTC
CASSTSGLSSYEQYF
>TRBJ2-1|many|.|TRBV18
TGTGCCAGCTCACCACCGAGGGGCCTCTCCTACAATGAGCAGTTCTTC
CASSPPRGLSYNEQFF
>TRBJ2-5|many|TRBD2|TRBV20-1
TGCAGTGCTAGACTAGCGGCCGCCCAAGAGACCCAGTACTTC
CSARLAAAQETQYF
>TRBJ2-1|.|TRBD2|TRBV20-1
TGCAGTGCTCTCCCCCTAGCGGGAGGACTCTACAATGAGCAGTTCTTC
CSALPLAGGLYNEQFF
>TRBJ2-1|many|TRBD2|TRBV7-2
TGTGCCAGCAGCATAGCGGGAGGGTCCTCCTACAATGAGCAGTTCTTC
CASSIAGGSSYNEQFF
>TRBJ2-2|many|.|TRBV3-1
TGTGCCAGCAGCCGGGACCCCAGGAACACCGGGGAGCTGTTTTTT
CASSRDPRNTGELFF
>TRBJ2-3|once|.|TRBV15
TGTGCCACCAGCAGGGCCGCATGGGATACGCAGTATTTT
CATSRAAWDTQYF
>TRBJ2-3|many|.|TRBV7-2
TGTGCCAGCAGCTTCAGGGGTTTCGAGGGTACGCAGTATTTT
CASSFRGFEGTQYF
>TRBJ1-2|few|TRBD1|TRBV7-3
TGTGCCAGTAGCAAATCCCTGGACAGGGGAGTTTATGGCTACACCTTC
CASSKSLDRGVYGYTF
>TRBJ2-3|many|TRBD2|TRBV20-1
TGCAGTGCTAGATCTTGGACTAGCGGGAAAACAGATACGCAGTATTTT
CSARSWTSGKTDTQYF
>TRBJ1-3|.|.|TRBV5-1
TGCGCCAGCAGCCCAGGGCCAGACTCTGGAAACACCATATATTTT
CASSPGPDSGNTIYF
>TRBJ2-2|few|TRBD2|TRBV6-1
TGTGCCAGCAGTTTACTAGCGGGAGTCGTCGGGGAGCTGTTTTTT
CASSLLAGVVGELFF
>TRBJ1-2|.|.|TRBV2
TGTGCCAGCAAAGGGGTTCCGCCTTATGGCTACACCTTC
CASKGVPPYGYTF
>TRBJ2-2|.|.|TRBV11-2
TGTGCCAGCAGCTATCAGAGGGGAGCCGGGGAGCTGTTTTTT
CASSYQRGAGELFF
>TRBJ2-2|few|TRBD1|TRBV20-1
TGCAGTGCTAAACCGGGACAGGCGAACACCGGGGAGCTGTTTTTT
CSAKPGQANTGELFF
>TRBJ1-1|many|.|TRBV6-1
TGTGCCAGCACCGCGCGACACATCATGAACACTGAAGCTTTCTTT
CASTARHIMNTEAFF
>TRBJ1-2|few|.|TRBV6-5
TGTGCCAGCAGTTACCCGGGCCAAGACTATGGCTACACCTTC
CASSYPGQDYGYTF
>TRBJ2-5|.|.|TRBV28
TGTGCCAGTTTGGGGGGGGCGGTACAAGAGACCCAGTACTTC
CASLGGAVQETQYF
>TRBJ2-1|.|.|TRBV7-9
TGTGCCAGCAGCTCGCCGGACGCTACCTACAATGAGCAGTTCTTC
CASSSPDATYNEQFF
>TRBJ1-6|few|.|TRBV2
TGTGCCAGACAGGGTGGTTCGTCACCCCTCCACTTT
CARQGGSSPLHF
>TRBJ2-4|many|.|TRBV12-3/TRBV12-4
TGTGCCAGCACTACGGCCCTTCTAGAACAAGCCAAAAACATTCAGTACTTC
CASTTALLEQAKNIQYF
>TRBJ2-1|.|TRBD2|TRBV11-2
TGTGCCAGCGGATACCCCCCTACCGGGACTAGCGGGAAGGCGCAGCAGTTCTTC
CASGYPPTGTSGKAQQFF
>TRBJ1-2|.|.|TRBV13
TGTGCCAGCAGCTTCGGACCACCCTCCTATTCGGGCTACACCTTC
CASSFGPPSYSGYTF
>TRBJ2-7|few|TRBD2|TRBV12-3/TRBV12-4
TGTGCCAGCAGACCGCCCGGGAGGTACGAGCAGTACTTC
CASRPPGRYEQYF
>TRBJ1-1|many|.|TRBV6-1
TGTGCCAGCAGGGGGACGAACACTGAAGCTTTCTTT
CASRGTNTEAFF
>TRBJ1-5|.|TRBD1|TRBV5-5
TGTGCCAGCAGCTTGACCACGGACAGGGCAAATCAGCCCCAGCATTTT
CASSLTTDRANQPQHF
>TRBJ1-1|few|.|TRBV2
TGTGCCAGTCAGACTGAACCGGACACTGAAGCTTTCTTT
CASQTEPDTEAFF
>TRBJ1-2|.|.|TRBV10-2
TGCGCCAGCGGTGAGTCAAGGGGGGCTAACTATGGCTACACCTTC
CASGESRGANYGYTF
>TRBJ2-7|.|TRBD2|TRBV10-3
TGTGCCATCAGGGCACTTCCGACTAGCAGCTCCTACGAGCAGTACTTC
CAIRALPTSSSYEQYF
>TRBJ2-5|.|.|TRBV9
TGTGCCAGCAGCGTGGCGGGAAGGCCCCGAGAGACCCAGTACTTC
CASSVAGRPRETQYF
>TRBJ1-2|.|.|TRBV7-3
TGTGCCAGCAGCGACACAGGGAGTTATGGCTACACCTTC
CASSDTGSYGYTF
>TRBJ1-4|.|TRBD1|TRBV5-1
TGCGCCAGCAGGTTGACAGGGCTCGAAAAACTGTTTTTT
CASRLTGLEKLFF
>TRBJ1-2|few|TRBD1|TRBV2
TGTGCCAGCACCCGGACAGGGGGCATCGGGGGCTACACCTTC
CASTRTGGIGGYTF
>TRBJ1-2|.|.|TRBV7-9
TGTGCCAGCAGCCAGACGGGGTATGGCTACACCTTC
CASSQTGYGYTF
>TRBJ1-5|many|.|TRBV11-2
TGTGCCAGCAGCTTAACCCCGGTCCTAACTCCTTATCAGCCCCAGCATTTT
CASSLTPVLTPYQPQHF
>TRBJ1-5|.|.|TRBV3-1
TGTTCCAGCAGCCAAGGGTCAAACTTCGATAGCAATCAGCCCCAGCATTTT
CSSSQGSNFDSNQPQHF
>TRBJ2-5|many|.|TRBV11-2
TGTGCCAGCAGCCTAACCAGCGGAGGAAGACAAGAGACCCAGTACTTC
CASSLTSGGRQETQYF
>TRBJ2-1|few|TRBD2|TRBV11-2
TGTGCCAGCAGCCCCAATCAAGCTAGCGGGAGTCATAATGAGCAGTTCTTC
CASSPNQASGSHNEQFF
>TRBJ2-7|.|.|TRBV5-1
TGCGCCAGCAGCCGCTGGGTTGAGGGCGAGCAGTACTTC
CASSRWVEGEQYF
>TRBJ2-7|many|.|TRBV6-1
TGTGCCAGCCGTTCGCACTCCTACGAGCAGTACTTC
CASRSHSYEQYF
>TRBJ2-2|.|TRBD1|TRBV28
TGTGCCAGCAGTTTCTGGACAGGGAACACCGGGGAGCTGTTTTTT
CASSFWTGNTGELFF
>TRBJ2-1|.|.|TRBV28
TGTGCCAGCAGTTTATTTTTAAGCTTGAGCTCCTACAATGAGCAGTTCTTC
CASSLFLSLSSYNEQFF
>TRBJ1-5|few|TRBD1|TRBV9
TGTGCCAGCAGCGAGGGGGACAGTCGGAAACAGCCCCAGCATTTT
CASSEGDSRKQPQHF